These T cell receptor beta chains were read from a single sample in a study of T cell repertoires in cytomegalovirus infection. One entry per CDR3 protein results from TCRdb running MiXCR on the reads. The table has just under 550,000 distinct CDR3 sequences, approximately 26% seen once. Specimen: PBMCs. The receptors shown here come from a human donor in good health (CMV status not recorded). Some clones in this sample may be carry-over from other donors' samples. CDR3s include the opening cysteine and the closing phenylalanine or tryptophan. Fields, in order: CDR3 protein, CDR3 DNA, V gene, J gene, D gene, clone size. The D gene is left open where the match is weak. Clone size appears in some rows only: once, few, many, or a class for an expanded clone.

CASRPGTGEGETQYF	TGTGCCAGCAGGCCCGGGACAGGGGAGGGCGAGACCCAGTACTTC	TRBV12-3/TRBV12-4	TRBJ2-5	TRBD1	-
CAISESSGQGAEKLFF	TGTGCCATCAGTGAGTCTTCGGGACAGGGGGCGGAAAAACTGTTTTTT	TRBV10-3	TRBJ1-4	TRBD1	-
CASSLGVTAGGSNKQFF	TGTGCCAGCAGCTTAGGAGTTACAGCGGGAGGGTCGAATAAGCAGTTCTTC	TRBV7-6	TRBJ2-1	TRBD2	-
CASRNNRGGFF	TGTGCCAGCAGAAACAACAGGGGAGGGTTCTTC	TRBV6-2/TRBV6-3	TRBJ2-1	-	-
CASSSDTNTGELFF	TGTGCCAGCAGCTCCGACACAAACACCGGGGAGCTGTTTTTT	TRBV6-2/TRBV6-3	TRBJ2-2	-	-
CASSLGSRTEANYGYTF	TGTGCCAGCAGCTTAGGAAGTAGGACAGAAGCTAACTATGGCTACACCTTC	TRBV11-3	TRBJ1-2	-	few
CSAFSGGMNTEAFF	TGCAGTGCTTTCTCAGGGGGGATGAACACTGAAGCTTTCTTT	TRBV20-1	TRBJ1-1	TRBD1	-
CASSQEGRGSTADTQYF	TGTGCCAGCAGCCAAGAGGGACGGGGTAGCACGGCAGATACGCAGTATTTT	TRBV4-2	TRBJ2-3	-	-
CSARNREGRETQYF	TGCAGTGCTAGGAACCGGGAGGGCCGGGAGACCCAGTACTTC	TRBV20-1	TRBJ2-5	TRBD2	few
CASSYWGATDSNQPQHF	TGTGCCAGCAGCTACTGGGGGGCCACGGATAGCAATCAGCCCCAGCATTTT	TRBV7-8	TRBJ1-5	-	many
CASSPNGSNEQFF	TGTGCCAGCAGCCCCAACGGTAGCAATGAGCAGTTCTTC	TRBV7-8	TRBJ2-1	-	-
CASRSGTEYF	TGTGCCAGCAGATCCGGGACGGAGTACTTC	TRBV6-5	TRBJ2-4	-	once
CASSSRQGLGQPQHF	TGTGCCAGCAGCTCCAGACAGGGGCTAGGGCAGCCCCAGCATTTT	TRBV13	TRBJ1-5	TRBD1	-
CASSPRWDMTSPLHF	TGCGCCAGCAGCCCCCGGTGGGACATGACTTCACCCCTCCACTTT	TRBV5-1	TRBJ1-6	-	-
CASSLLRTDTGELFF	TGTGCCAGCAGTTTGCTTCGGACAGACACCGGGGAGCTGTTTTTT	TRBV27	TRBJ2-2	-	-
CATSRAPPGQGYNEQFF	TGTGCCACCAGCAGAGCTCCCCCGGGACAGGGGTACAATGAGCAGTTCTTC	TRBV15	TRBJ2-1	TRBD1	-
CASSPSRIRTDTQYF	TGTGCCAGCAGCCCCAGCCGGATTCGCACAGATACGCAGTATTTT	TRBV12-3/TRBV12-4	TRBJ2-3	-	many
CASSLPTSGEKLFF	TGTGCCAGCAGTTTGCCCACTTCGGGTGAAAAACTGTTTTTT	TRBV28	TRBJ1-4	-	-
CASSLESLGQPQHF	TGTGCCAGCAGCTTAGAATCCCTGGGGCAGCCCCAGCATTTT	TRBV7-8	TRBJ1-5	-	many
CASSYRGDIQYF	TGTGCCAGCAGTTACCGAGGCGATATCCAGTACTTC	TRBV11-3	TRBJ2-5	-	-
CASRGQGGVSPLHF	TGTGCCAGCAGGGGACAGGGGGGAGTTTCACCCCTCCACTTT	TRBV12-3/TRBV12-4	TRBJ1-6	TRBD1	-
CASSRDRANYGYTF	TGTGCCAGCAGCAGGGACAGGGCTAACTATGGCTACACCTTC	TRBV7-2	TRBJ1-2	TRBD1	many
CASRRGKGGTNEKLFF	TGTGCCAGCAGACGCGGCAAGGGGGGAACTAATGAAAAACTGTTTTTT	TRBV11-2	TRBJ1-4	-	few
CASSSQTGWNTEAFF	TGTGCCAGCAGTTCCCAGACAGGGTGGAACACTGAAGCTTTCTTT	TRBV6-6	TRBJ1-1	TRBD1	few
CASSLEGSGRDEQYF	TGCGCCAGCAGCTTGGAGGGTAGCGGGAGAGACGAGCAGTACTTC	TRBV5-1	TRBJ2-7	TRBD2	-
CASSVYRDQPQHF	TGTGCCAGCAGCGTATACAGGGATCAGCCCCAGCATTTT	TRBV7-2	TRBJ1-5	-	-
CASSFHRGTSGRGAETQYF	TGTGCCAGCAGTTTTCACCGAGGGACTAGCGGGAGAGGGGCAGAGACCCAGTACTTC	TRBV6-2/TRBV6-3	TRBJ2-5	TRBD2	-
CASRGRFLGDTEAFF	TGTGCCAGCAGAGGCAGGTTTTTGGGGGACACTGAAGCTTTCTTT	TRBV11-3	TRBJ1-1	-	-